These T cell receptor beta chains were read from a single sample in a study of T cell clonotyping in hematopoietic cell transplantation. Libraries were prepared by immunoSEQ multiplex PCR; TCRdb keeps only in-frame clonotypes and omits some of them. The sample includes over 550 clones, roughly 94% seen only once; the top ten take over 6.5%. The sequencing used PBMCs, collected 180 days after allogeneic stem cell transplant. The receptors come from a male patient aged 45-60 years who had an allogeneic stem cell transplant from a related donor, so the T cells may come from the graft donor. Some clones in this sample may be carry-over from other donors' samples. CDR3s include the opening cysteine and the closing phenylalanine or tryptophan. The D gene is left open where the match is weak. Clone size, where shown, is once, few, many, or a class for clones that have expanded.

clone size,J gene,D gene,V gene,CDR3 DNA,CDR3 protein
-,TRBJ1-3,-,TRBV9,TGTGCCAGCAGGGACGGGCCAGGAAACACCATATATTTT,CASRDGPGNTIYF
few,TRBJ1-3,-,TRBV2,TGTGCCAGCAGTCGTACGAGACTAGGCGGAAACACCATATATTTT,CASSRTRLGGNTIYF
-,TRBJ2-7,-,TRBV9,TGTGCCAGCAGCCGGGGACTCATGATCTCCTACGAGCAGTACTTC,CASSRGLMISYEQYF
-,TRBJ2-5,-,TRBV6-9,TGTGCCAGCAGTTGGACCCGGTATCCCCCAGAGACCCAGTACTTC,CASSWTRYPPETQYF
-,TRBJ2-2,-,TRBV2,TGTGCCAACGGGGCCGGGGGCTATACCGGGGAGCTGTTTTTT,CANGAGGYTGELFF
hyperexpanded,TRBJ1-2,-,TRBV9,TGTGCCAGCAGCGTAGATGGGGGCTCCAACTATGGCTACACCTTC,CASSVDGGSNYGYTF
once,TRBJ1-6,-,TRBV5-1,TGCGCCAGCAGCTTGGCGCCCGGGAGCTCCTATAATTCACCCCTCCACTTT,CASSLAPGSSYNSPLHF
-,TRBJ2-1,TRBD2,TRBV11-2,TGTGCCAGCAGCTTATACTTCAGCGGGGCCCCATACAATGAGCAGTTCTTC,CASSLYFSGAPYNEQFF
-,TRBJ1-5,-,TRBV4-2,TGTGCCAGCAGCCAAGTTTCCGGTCAGCCCCAGCATTTT,CASSQVSGQPQHF
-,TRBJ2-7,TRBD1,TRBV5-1,TGCGCCAGCAGCTTCGACACAGGGGGAACTCTCTCCTACGAGCAGTACTTC,CASSFDTGGTLSYEQYF
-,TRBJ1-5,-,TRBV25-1,TGTGCCAGCAGGCCGGGGGGGGCCGGGAATCAGCCCCAGCATTTT,CASRPGGAGNQPQHF
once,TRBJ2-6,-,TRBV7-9,TGTGCCAGCAGCGAATCTGGGGCCAACGTCCTGACTTTC,CASSESGANVLTF
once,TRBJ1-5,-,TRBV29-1,TGCAGCGTTGATAGGGGGAATAGCAATCAGCCCCAGCATTTT,CSVDRGNSNQPQHF
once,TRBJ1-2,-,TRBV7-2,TGTGCCAGCAGCTTAGTTTGGTATGGCTACACCTTC,CASSLVWYGYTF
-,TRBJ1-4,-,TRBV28,TGTGCCAGCAGGGAACAAGAAAAACTGTTTTTT,CASREQEKLFF
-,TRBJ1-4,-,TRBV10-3,TGTGCCATCAGTGAGTTGTCACCAACTAATGAAAAACTGTTTTTT,CAISELSPTNEKLFF
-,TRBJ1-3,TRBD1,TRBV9,TGTGCCAGCAGCGTTGCCGGGACAGGGGCTGGAAACACCATATATTTT,CASSVAGTGAGNTIYF
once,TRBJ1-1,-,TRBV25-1,TGTGCCAGCAGTGAACTCGTAGGGCTCACTGAAGCTTTCTTT,CASSELVGLTEAFF
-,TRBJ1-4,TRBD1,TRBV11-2,TGTGCCAGCAGCCGGGACAGGGGAACTAATGAAAAACTGTTTTTT,CASSRDRGTNEKLFF
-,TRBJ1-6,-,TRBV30,TGTGCCTGGAGTGTACTGGGTGAAGGTTCACCCCTCCACTTT,CAWSVLGEGSPLHF
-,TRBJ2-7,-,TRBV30,TGTGCCTGGAGTGTTTCCCAAGCCTACGAGCAGTACTTC,CAWSVSQAYEQYF
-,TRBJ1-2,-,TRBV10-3,TGTGCCATCAGTGAGTCGAGCTCCGCGCATGGCTACACCTTC,CAISESSSAHGYTF
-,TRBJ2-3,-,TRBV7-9,TGTGCCAGCAGCTCCGGACTTAACACAGATACGCAGTATTTT,CASSSGLNTDTQYF
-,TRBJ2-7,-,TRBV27,TGTGCCAGCAGTTTGTATAGTAGTTACGAGGCCTACGAGCAGTACTTC,CASSLYSSYEAYEQYF
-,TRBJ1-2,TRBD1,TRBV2,TGTGCCAGCAGAGGGGACAGCTATGGCTACACCTTC,CASRGDSYGYTF
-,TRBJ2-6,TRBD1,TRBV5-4,TGTGCCAGCAGCTTGGTCCCGACAGGGGCCGGGGCCAACGTCCTGACTTTC,CASSLVPTGAGANVLTF